Presented here are 15 T cell receptor beta chains from one specimen sequenced in a study of brain T cells in children with intractable seizures. Method: immunoSEQ multiplex PCR; TCRdb's copy keeps in-frame clones and lacks some. Of about 22,000 clones listed, approximately 94% are singletons. This specimen was peripheral blood, taken at surgery. The receptors come from a boy between 10 and 17 years old with focal cortical dysplasia and intractable seizures.

This chain joins TRBV4-2 and TRBJ2-3, with 7 bases matching TRBD2. J lost 4 bases, V lost 1 base, and 5 bases had no gene match. The CDR3 totals 15 residues. Germline V CDR1 and CDR2: LGHNA, YNFKEQ. DNA of the CDR3: TGTGCCAGCAGCCAAGCTCGTGGGGGGGCAGATACGCAGTATTTT. The encoded protein is CASSQARGGADTQYF.

V and J are TRBV12-5 and TRBJ2-7; D might be TRBD2 (7 bases). Germline V gene sequence: CDR1 LGHNT, CDR2 FRNRAP. V lost 1 base, J lost 9 bases, and 16 bases lay in between. The CDR3 consists of 14 residues. The CDR3 loop reads CASGLAKEGGWQYV. For the CDR3, the DNA is TGTGCTAGTGGTTTGGCAAAGGAGGGGGGGTGGCAGTACGTC.

This chain uses TRBV4-1 with TRBJ1-4; the match to TRBD1 covers 7 bases. This CDR3 is built from 16 residues. J gave up 3 bases and V 4 bases, and 8 bases lay outside the gene matches. CDR1 MGHRA and CDR2 YSYEKL come from the germline V gene. This CDR3 is CASSLGTASSNEKLFF. The CDR3 DNA reads TGCGCCAGCAGCCTGGGGACAGCAAGTTCTAATGAAAAACTGTTTTTT.

The V and J genes are TRBV11-2 and TRBJ1-1; 7 bases map to TRBD1. The CDR3 sequence is 12 residues long. After removal of 5 bases from V and 11 bases from J, the junction contained 8 bases not matched to a gene. CDR1 and CDR2 (germline): SGHAT, FQNNGV. The CDR3 region has the DNA TGTGCCAGCAGCCTGTCCAGGGGGAAGGCTTTCTTT. It encodes CASSLSRGKAFF.

This chain uses TRBV9 with TRBJ2-7, with D perhaps matching TRBD1 (6 bases). Germline CDR1 SGDLS, CDR2 YYNGEE. The length of the CDR3 is 16 residues. Trimming shortened V by 4 bases and J by 2 bases, and 19 bases separated the two germline ends. The DNA for the CDR3 is TGTGCCAGCAGCTCCCGGTCAGGGGTCGGCCCCTACGAGCAGTACTTC. It codes for CASSSRSGVGPYEQYF.

This chain links TRBV9 with TRBJ1-2, with D possibly matching TRBD1 (6 bases). CDR1 and CDR2 from the germline V gene are SGDLS and YYNGEE. With 4 bases removed from V and 2 bases from J, the gap between germline ends came to 12 bases. The CDR3 has 14 residues. CDR3 residues: CASSPVTGNYGYTF. CDR3 in DNA: TGTGCCAGCAGCCCCGTGACAGGAAACTATGGCTACACCTTC.

The V call is TRBV5-1, the J call TRBJ2-5, with a tentative D call TRBD1 (6 bases). This CDR3 region has 15 residues. V lost 0 bases and J lost 1, with 10 bases in between. The germline gives CDR1 SGHRS, CDR2 YFSETQ. DNA of the CDR3: TGCGCCAGCAGCTTGGCAGTAGGGGGCCAAGAGACCCAGTACTTC. This translates into CASSLAVGGQETQYF.

This clone was counted only a few times. The chain employs TRBV7-6 and TRBJ2-7; D gene ambiguous. Germline CDR1 SGHVS, CDR2 FNYEAQ. The CDR3 runs to 13 residues. V was cut by 1 base and J by 4 bases, with 8 bases left in between. CDR3: CASSLGSTYEQYV. CDR3 bases: TGTGCCAGCAGCTTAGGTAGCACGTACGAGCAGTACGTC.

The chain couples TRBV5-4 to TRBJ2-7; a weak D match, TRBD2 (7 bases). The germline CDR1 and CDR2 sequences are SGHNT and YYREEE (reference sequence). CDR3 length: 16 amino acids. V was shortened by 4 bases and J by 2 bases, with 19 bases between the two germline ends. This chain's CDR3 is CASSNGGGADPYEQYF. The CDR3 nucleotides are TGTGCCAGCAGCAACGGAGGGGGGGCAGACCCCTACGAGCAGTACTTC.

The chain links TRBV12-3 or TRBV12-4 to TRBJ2-3; weak D call: TRBD2 (5 bases). The CDR3 contains 11 residues. V was trimmed by 6 bases and J by 6 bases, leaving 7 bases between them. CDR3 region: CASREADTQYF. The CDR3 DNA follows: TGTGCCAGCAGGGAGGCGGATACGCAGTATTTT.

The V gene is TRBV6-2 or TRBV6-3, the J gene TRBJ2-1, with a possible D match to TRBD2 (5 bases). Germline V gene data show CDR1 as MNHEY and CDR2 as SVGEGT. The V gene lost 2 bases and the J gene lost 14 bases, with 10 bases spanning the gap. The CDR3 totals 11 residues. In nucleotides, the CDR3 is TGTGCCAGCAGTTACGGGAGTTGGGAGTTCTTC. This codes for CASSYGSWEFF.

The V and J genes are TRBV27 and TRBJ1-1; D is undetermined. Between the trimmed V and J ends, which lost 1 base and 1 base, there was a span of 10 bases. This CDR3 has 15 residues. Germline-derived CDR1 and CDR2 are MNHEY and SMNVEV (reference sequence). The CDR3 sequence: CASSLYGRPNTEAFF. As DNA, the CDR3 is TGTGCCAGCAGTTTATACGGGAGACCGAACACTGAAGCTTTCTTT.

This chain uses TRBV5-1 with TRBJ2-2; weak D call: TRBD2 (5 bases). CDR1 is SGHRS, CDR2 YFSETQ, per germline. The CDR3 runs 14 residues. The V gene lost 6 bases and the J gene lost 1 base, with 10 bases spanning the gap. CDR3 sequence: CASKKRENTGELFF. The CDR3 DNA is TGCGCCAGCAAAAAGAGGGAGAACACCGGGGAGCTGTTTTTT.

The chain couples TRBV9 to TRBJ2-2; D gene ambiguous. Per germline, CDR1 SGDLS and CDR2 YYNGEE. V lost 3 bases and J 2 bases, leaving 8 bases between the germline ends. The CDR3 has 14 amino acids. CDR3 bases: TGTGCCAGCAGCGCCCCCCGAAACACCGGGGAGCTGTTTTTT. Protein: CASSAPRNTGELFF.

The rearrangement joins TRBV19 to TRBJ2-2; D is possibly TRBD1 (5 bases). The germline V gene encodes CDR1 LNHDA and CDR2 SQIVND (reference sequence). With 4 bases removed from V and 0 bases from J, the gap between germline ends came to 6 bases. CDR3 length: 14 residues. This chain's CDR3 is CASSTRANTGELFF. The CDR3 nucleotides are TGTGCCAGTAGTACCAGGGCGAACACCGGGGAGCTGTTTTTT.